This T cell receptor beta chain emerged from a study of blood T cell repertoires in COVID-19. The CDR3 is 16 residues long. With 6 bases clipped from V and 4 bases from J, the junction kept 13 bases outside the gene matches. Germline CDR1 reads MDHEN; CDR2 reads SYDVKM. Sequenced by immunoSEQ multiplex PCR; TCRdb stores in-frame clones only, minus some. The sample carries approximately 250,000 clones, 80% to 90% recorded once. The origin of this receptor is a woman in her 40s who had been exposed to COVID-19. The chain combines TRBV28 with TRBJ1-2; 8 nucleotides match TRBD1. Source material: PBMCs or T cells enriched from blood (not recorded which). The CDR3: CASSYGQGRGGYGYTF. CDR3 in DNA: TGTGCCAGCAGCTACGGACAGGGAAGAGGAGGCTATGGCTACACCTTC.